The 8 T cell receptor beta chains reported below all come from one sample, sequenced in a study of beta chain features in type 1 diabetes (dated by TCRdb to 2017 to 2018). Summary of the overall study and its limitations: In all four CD4+ subsets, TCRB CDR3 length was moderately but significantly shorter in type 1 diabetes patients.

Antigens of these TCRs are unknown. Receptor amplification or capture employed the immunoSEQ multiplex PCR assay. All of the isolated RNA was reverse transcribed with the High Capacity cDNA Reverse Transcription Kit, so expressed TCRB transcripts were sequenced. Sourced from immuneACCESS, this table was stored by TCRdb with only in-frame sequences that have V and J called. A share of the clones is absent; for the studies checked, an unresolved V gene accounts for under half, and the remainder has no known explanation. The sample data list approximately 170,000 clones, and about 8% of these were observed just once. The ten largest make up about 0.9% of the sample. Sequencing used central memory CD4+ T cells from blood. These receptors were taken from a woman aged 40-49 years with type 1 diabetes.

The CDR3 nucleotides are TGTGCCAGTAGTAAGGGACAGGGAAGCACCGGGGAGCTGTTTTTT. Protein: CASSKGQGSTGELFF. V and J are TRBV19 and TRBJ2-2; 9 nucleotides agree with TRBD1. CDR3 size: 15 residues. Germline CDR1 LNHDA, CDR2 SQIVND (reference sequence). V dropped 4 bases and J dropped 4; count of bases not matched to a gene: 4.

V and J are TRBV29-1 and TRBJ2-7; 9 bases map to TRBD1. The CDR3 is 17 amino acids. V lost 6 bases to trimming and J lost 1 base; unmatched junction nucleotides: 16. Per germline, CDR1 SQVTM and CDR2 ANQGSEA. The chain's CDR3 is CSVSKGTGSADSYEQYF. DNA of the CDR3: TGCAGCGTCTCAAAGGGGACAGGGAGCGCAGATTCCTACGAGCAGTACTTC.

V usage is TRBV25-1 and J usage is TRBJ1-1; D might be TRBD1 (5 bases). From germline, CDR1 is MGHDK and CDR2 SYGVNS. The CDR3 contains 11 residues. Trimming removed 3 bases from V and 10 bases from J, with 9 bases in between. The CDR3 loop is CASSEGLGAFF. The CDR3 DNA reads TGTGCCAGCAGTGAGGGGCTAGGAGCTTTCTTT.

CDR3 loop: CASSDILGELFF. CDR3 sequence (DNA): TGTGCCAGCAGTGACATTCTCGGGGAGCTGTTTTTT. The chain has TRBV7-2 and TRBJ2-2, with D hard to call. CDR3 length: 12 residues. Germline values: CDR1 SGHTA, CDR2 FQGNSA. V was trimmed by 6 bases and J by 7 bases, leaving 9 bases between them.

This chain uses TRBV5-1 with TRBJ1-2; 7 bases agree with TRBD1. Unmatched junction bases numbered 15, after V lost 6 bases and J lost 7 bases. The CDR3 contains 15 residues. From germline, CDR1 is SGHRS and CDR2 YFSETQ. The CDR3 reads CASNYFTGTEAGYTF. The DNA of the CDR3 is TGCGCCAGCAACTACTTCACCGGGACAGAGGCTGGCTACACCTTC.

This clone was detected many times. V gene TRBV29-1 combines with J gene TRBJ2-2; TRBD2 matches 10 bases. The germline V gene encodes CDR1 SQVTM and CDR2 ANQGSEA. The J segment lost 8 bases and the V segment lost 4 bases, leaving 7 bases of the junction unmatched. There are 14 residues in the CDR3. This CDR3 reads CSVGSSSGGGELFF. CDR3 DNA sequence: TGCAGCGTTGGTTCGTCTAGCGGGGGAGGGGAGCTGTTTTTT.

The CDR3, as DNA: TGTGCCAGTAGTATTGAGGGGGCGAAGGAAGCTTTCTTT. It codes for CASSIEGAKEAFF. The chain carries TRBV19 and TRBJ1-1; 7 bases fit TRBD1. The CDR3 contains 13 residues. Germline V gene data show CDR1 as LNHDA and CDR2 as SQIVND (reference sequence). V lost 3 bases, J lost 8 bases, and 6 bases stayed unmatched. The whole variable domain, remainder taken from reference TRBV19 and TRBJ1-1, is DGGITQSPKYLFRKEGQNVTLSCEQNLNHDAMYWYRQDPGQGLRLIYYSQIVNDFQKGDIAEGYSVSREKKESFPLTVTSAQKNPTAFYLCASSIEGAKEAFFGQGTRLTVV.

The V and J genes are TRBV5-4 and TRBJ2-1; D perhaps matches TRBD2 (5 bases). This CDR3 contains 14 residues. Trimming took off 0 bases at V and 6 bases at J, with 10 bases between the two ends. CDR1 is SGHNT and CDR2 is YYREEE in the germline V gene (reference sequence). As DNA, the CDR3 is TGTGCCAGCAGCTTGGGGGCTAGCATCAATGAGCAGTTCTTC. It codes for CASSLGASINEQFF. Using reference TRBV5-4 and TRBJ2-1 for the parts outside the CDR3, the full variable domain is ETGVTQSPTHLIKTRGQQVTLRCSSQSGHNTVSWYQQALGQGPQFIFQYYREEENGRGNFPPRFSGLQFPNYSSELNVNALELDDSALYLCASSLGASINEQFFGPGTRLTVL.